The present T cell receptor beta chain was sequenced within a study of blood T cell repertoires in COVID-19. Study overall: The study drew acute and convalescent COVID-19 samples from the United States, Italy and Spain. T cells, B-cell-depleted T cells, or PBMCs supplied cDNA or gDNA.

Germline loops: CDR1 MNHEY, CDR2 SMNVEV (reference sequence). This CDR3 region has 16 residues. Deletions cut 3 bases from V and 6 bases from J, with 20 bases between. The authors' processing: From reference gene primer amplification, estimates of nucleated cell counts were derived. Clones were sequenced by immunoSEQ multiplex PCR, and TCRdb holds only the in-frame ones, with some missing. V, J and clone size derive from that table, while D and trimming were established from the DNA sequence. The sample has about 98,000 clones; roughly nine tenths are singletons. V usage is TRBV27 and J usage is TRBJ1-2; D may be TRBD1 (6 bases). The receptor comes from a man in his fifties or sixties with acute or convalescent COVID-19. Sequences were obtained from peripheral blood. The CDR3 sequence is CASSFRGGGRLHGYTF. CDR3 DNA sequence: TGTGCCAGCAGTTTCCGAGGGGGGGGTCGGCTTCATGGCTACACCTTC.